Presented here are 32 T cell receptor beta chains from one specimen sequenced in a study of CD8+ T cells in alopecia areata. cDNA reverse transcribed from extracted RNA served as the sequencing template. Clones were sequenced by immunoSEQ multiplex PCR, and TCRdb holds only the in-frame ones, with some missing. The sample records 150,000 to 200,000 clones, roughly 66% being singletons. Treatment given: oral pan-JAK inhibitor, 5-10 mg twice daily. The specimen was CD4+ T cells sorted from blood, collected at week 24, from a patient treated with tofacitinib. All receptors derive from a human donor with alopecia areata.

V gene TRBV2 combines with J gene TRBJ2-3; 12 nucleotides agree with TRBD2. The germline gives CDR1 SNHLY, CDR2 FYNNEI. The J segment lost 3 bases and the V segment lost 6 bases, leaving 4 bases of the junction unmatched. The CDR3 consists of 15 residues. The DNA for the CDR3 is TGTGCCAGCAGGAAACTAGCGGGGGGAACAGATACGCAGTATTTT. This translates into CASRKLAGGTDTQYF.

A single count supports this clone. The J gene is TRBJ1-5, the V gene TRBV29-1; D might be TRBD1 (5 bases). This CDR3 comprises 14 residues. The V end was cut by 5 bases, the J end by 4 bases, with 15 bases between. Germline V lookup: CDR1 SQVTM, CDR2 ANQGSEA. The CDR3 spells CSVKAGTGNQPQHF. CDR3 nucleotide sequence: TGCAGCGTTAAAGCAGGCACAGGAAATCAGCCCCAGCATTTT.

The chain couples TRBV15 to TRBJ1-1; D is ambiguous. CDR1 LNHNV and CDR2 YYDKDF come from the germline V gene (reference sequence). The CDR3 runs to 13 residues. With 3 bases removed from V and 0 bases from J, the gap between germline ends came to 5 bases. The CDR3 protein is CATSSKLNTEAFF. The CDR3 DNA reads TGTGCCACCAGCAGCAAGTTGAACACTGAAGCTTTCTTT.

The V gene is TRBV4-3, the J gene TRBJ2-5; 8 positions agree with TRBD2. This CDR3 comprises 16 residues. Germline CDR1 reads LGHNA; CDR2 reads YSLEER. V dropped 5 bases and J dropped 2; count of bases not matched to a gene: 10. DNA for the CDR3: TGCGCCAGCAGCGAAACCTGGACTAGCCAACAAGAGACCCAGTACTTC. This sequence encodes CASSETWTSQQETQYF.

Details on this clone: The sample carries other DNA sequences with the same CDR3. V usage is TRBV29-1 and J usage is TRBJ2-3, with D perhaps TRBD1 (6 bases). The CDR3 contains 12 residues. Trimming left V 5 bases short and J 4 bases short, with 10 bases between. CDR1 and CDR2 from the germline V gene are SQVTM and ANQGSEA. The CDR3 sequence: CSVRPGADTQYF. Here the CDR3 DNA reads TGCAGCGTTCGCCCAGGGGCAGATACGCAGTATTTT.

The chain employs TRBV11-2 and TRBJ1-6, with TRBD1 matching over 7 bases. With V trimmed by 5 bases and J by 7 bases, 8 bases remained unmatched. Per the germline V gene, CDR1 is SGHAT and CDR2 is FQNNGV. This CDR3 has 15 amino acids. Written as DNA, the CDR3 is TGTGCCAGCAGCAGCAGGCCAGGGGGAAATTCACCCCTCCACTTT. Protein sequence: CASSSRPGGNSPLHF. Combining the CDR3 with reference TRBV11-2 and TRBJ1-6 gives the whole variable domain EAGVAQSPRYKIIEKRQSVAFWCNPISGHATLYWYQQILGQGPKLLIQFQNNGVVDDSQLPKDRFSAERLKGVDSTLKIQPAKLEDSAVYLCASSSRPGGNSPLHFGNGTRLTVT.

The chain joins TRBV9 to TRBJ2-3; 10 bases map to TRBD1. The V gene end was trimmed by 3 bases and the J gene end by 0 bases; junction bases not matched to a gene: 16. The CDR3 consists of 20 residues. Germline CDR1 SGDLS, CDR2 YYNGEE. The CDR3 loop reads CASSERGQGKGRLSTDTQYF. DNA for the CDR3: TGTGCCAGCAGCGAGAGGGGACAGGGGAAAGGGAGACTGAGCACAGATACGCAGTATTTT.

This clone appeared many times. The chain recombines TRBV19 with TRBJ1-2; the D is unclear. Germline CDR1 LNHDA, CDR2 SQIVND (reference sequence). The CDR3 covers 17 residues. V was pared by 3 bases and J by 3 bases, with 20 bases between. The CDR3 reads CASSIFQTTKYYYGYTF. CDR3 in DNA: TGTGCCAGTAGTATTTTCCAGACGACTAAATATTACTATGGCTACACCTTC. Full variable domain (remainder filled in from reference TRBV19 and TRBJ1-2): DGGITQSPKYLFRKEGQNVTLSCEQNLNHDAMYWYRQDPGQGLRLIYYSQIVNDFQKGDIAEGYSVSREKKESFPLTVTSAQKNPTAFYLCASSIFQTTKYYYGYTFGSGTRLTVV.

V gene TRBV18 combines with J gene TRBJ2-5; the D call may be TRBD1 or TRBD2 (5 bases each). The V and J ends lost 3 bases and 5 bases respectively, with 10 bases between them. This CDR3 is built from 13 residues. Germline V CDR1 and CDR2: KGHSH, LQKENI. The CDR3 region is CASSPVWGETQYF. The CDR3, as DNA: TGTGCCAGCTCACCGGTCTGGGGGGAGACCCAGTACTTC.

This clone was found once. This chain joins TRBV2 and TRBJ2-7, with TRBD1 as a possible D gene (6 bases). The V end lost 6 bases, the J end lost 5 bases, and 8 bases lay between the germline ends. Germline V gene lookup returns CDR1 SNHLY and CDR2 FYNNEI. The CDR3 is made up of 11 amino acids. CDR3 residues: CASRWTDEQYF. The CDR3 DNA is TGTGCCAGCAGATGGACAGACGAGCAGTACTTC.

The chain recombines TRBV29-1 with TRBJ1-5; 7 positions agree with TRBD1. The CDR3 is made up of 13 amino acids. Trimming cost V 6 bases and J 4 bases; bases outside gene matches: 6. The V gene's germline CDR1 is SQVTM and CDR2 ANQGSEA. In nucleotides, the CDR3 is TGCAGCGTAAGACAGGGTTTTAATCAGCCCCAGCATTTT. Its translation: CSVRQGFNQPQHF.

The sample holds one count of this clone. V is TRBV28 and J is TRBJ2-3, with 7 bases that match TRBD2. This CDR3 has 14 amino acids. The J segment lost 9 bases and the V segment lost 4 bases, leaving 10 bases of the junction unmatched. The germline V gene has CDR1 MDHEN and CDR2 SYDVKM. The CDR3 nucleotides read TGTGCCAGCAGTTGGGGGGGAGTGGGCGCCACGCAGTATTTT. It codes for CASSWGGVGATQYF. Full variable domain (rest looked up from reference TRBV28 and TRBJ2-3): DVKVTQSSRYLVKRTGEKVFLECVQDMDHENMFWYRQDPGLGLRLIYFSYDVKMKEKGDIPEGYSVSREKKERFSLILESASTNQTSMYLCASSWGGVGATQYFGPGTRLTVL.

A remark on this clone: This sample includes further DNA sequences coding for the same CDR3. This sequence joins TRBV30 and TRBJ1-2; D gene ambiguous. V gave up 7 bases and J gave up 7 bases, with 4 bases separating them. Per the germline V gene, CDR1 is GTSNPN and CDR2 is SVGIG (reference sequence). CDR3 length: 8 amino acids. The CDR3 bases are TGTGCCTCGGGTGGCTACACCTTC. It yields the protein CASGGYTF.

This clone was detected only a few times. This specimen includes other DNA sequences encoding the same CDR3. The gene calls are TRBV29-1 and TRBJ1-1; a possible D gene is TRBD1 (6 bases). The germline gives CDR1 SQVTM, CDR2 ANQGSEA. The CDR3 loop spans 13 amino acids. The V and J ends lost 4 bases and 0 bases respectively, with 9 bases between them. The CDR3 loop is CSVVGQLNTEAFF. For the CDR3, the DNA is TGCAGCGTTGTCGGACAGCTGAACACTGAAGCTTTCTTT.

The chain employs TRBV30 and TRBJ2-7, with TRBD2 as a possible D gene (5 bases). CDR1 and CDR2 (germline): GTSNPN, SVGIG (reference sequence). The germline V and J ends were trimmed by 5 bases and 2 bases, with 13 bases remaining between them. This CDR3 comprises 13 residues. CDR3 loop: CAWQRDNAYEQYF. CDR3 DNA: TGTGCCTGGCAACGGGATAATGCCTACGAGCAGTACTTC.

In its sample, this clone was seen a few times. The genes are TRBV6-5 and TRBJ1-1, with D perhaps matching TRBD1 (5 bases). This CDR3 has 12 residues. The V gene lost 2 bases and the J gene lost 7 bases, with 8 bases spanning the gap. The germline CDR1 and CDR2 sequences are MNHEY and SVGAGI. The CDR3 DNA sequence: TGTGCCAGCAGTTACGGGGGGAATGAAGCTTTCTTT. This translates into CASSYGGNEAFF.

The chain couples TRBV7-9 to TRBJ2-3, with TRBD2 matching over 12 bases. V lost 5 bases to trimming and J lost 9 bases; unmatched junction nucleotides: 3. The germline gives CDR1 SEHNR, CDR2 FQNEAQ (reference sequence). The CDR3 spans 13 residues. The CDR3 loop reads CASSPGTSGTQYF. CDR3 in DNA: TGTGCCAGCAGCCCCGGGACTAGCGGGACGCAGTATTTT.

The rearrangement joins TRBV30 to TRBJ2-3; D is perhaps TRBD2 (7 bases). Trimming shortened V by 0 bases and J by 1 base, and 11 bases separated the two germline ends. The CDR3 sequence is 15 residues long. Germline-derived CDR1 and CDR2 are GTSNPN and SVGIG (reference sequence). The CDR3 protein is CAWSVGGAGTDTQYF. The CDR3 region has the DNA TGTGCCTGGAGTGTTGGGGGGGCGGGCACAGATACGCAGTATTTT.

This chain connects TRBV30 to TRBJ2-7; D gene unclear. The V and J ends lost 2 bases and 5 bases respectively, with 7 bases between them. CDR3 length: 11 residues. Germline CDR1 reads GTSNPN; CDR2 reads SVGIG (reference sequence). The CDR3 region is CAWSFGHEQYF. Written as DNA, the CDR3 is TGTGCCTGGAGTTTTGGTCACGAGCAGTACTTC.

The chain carries TRBV30 and TRBJ2-2; D is possibly TRBD1 or TRBD2 (5 bases each). Trimming removed 5 bases from V and 6 bases from J, with 16 bases in between. The CDR3 has 14 amino acids. Germline V gene lookup returns CDR1 GTSNPN and CDR2 SVGIG (reference sequence). DNA for the CDR3: TGTGCCTGGGGGTCCCTCGGGGCAGCCGGGGAGCTGTTTTTT. It yields the protein CAWGSLGAAGELFF.

V and J are TRBV6-6 and TRBJ2-7; TRBD1 aligns across 7 bases. The CDR3 spans 13 residues. Unmatched junction bases numbered 4, after V lost 5 bases and J lost 3 bases. The germline CDR1 and CDR2 sequences are MNHNY and SVGAGI (reference sequence). For the CDR3, the DNA is TGTGCCAGCAGTAAACGGGACAGCTACGAGCAGTACTTC. It encodes CASSKRDSYEQYF.

There are a few counts of this clone. This chain links TRBV5-1 with TRBJ2-2; D ambiguous. The V end lost 0 bases, the J end lost 5 bases, and 8 bases lay between the germline ends. This CDR3 region has 14 residues. Germline CDR1 reads SGHRS; CDR2 reads YFSETQ. CDR3 residues: CASSLGQPTGELFF. The CDR3 nucleotides are TGCGCCAGCAGCTTGGGGCAGCCGACCGGGGAGCTGTTTTTT.

The chain recombines TRBV29-1 with TRBJ1-2; TRBD1 might be the D (6 bases). Germline V lookup: CDR1 SQVTM, CDR2 ANQGSEA. This CDR3 is built from 13 residues. Trimming removed 6 bases from V and 1 base from J, with 12 bases in between. The CDR3 here is CSVRTVYNYGYTF. The CDR3 coding sequence is TGCAGCGTCCGGACAGTTTATAACTATGGCTACACCTTC.

The rearrangement joins TRBV6-5 to TRBJ2-5; TRBD1 might be the D (5 bases). CDR1 is MNHEY, CDR2 SVGAGI, per germline. The CDR3 sequence is 15 residues long. V lost 2 bases and J 4 bases, leaving 14 bases between the germline ends. In nucleotides, the CDR3 is TGTGCCAGCAGTTACGGGGCAGGGCTTGGAGAGACCCAGTACTTC. This codes for CASSYGAGLGETQYF.

This clone was seen only once. This chain joins TRBV30 and TRBJ1-6, with 7 bases fitting TRBD1. Losses at the gene ends were 0 bases for V and 5 bases for J; bases not matched to a gene: 7. This CDR3 has 16 amino acids. Germline lookup yields CDR1 GTSNPN and CDR2 SVGIG (reference sequence). CDR3 in amino acids: CAWSVGLGQNNSPLHF. The CDR3 coding sequence is TGTGCCTGGAGTGTGGGGCTGGGACAGAATAATTCACCCCTCCACTTT.

The gene calls are TRBV25-1 and TRBJ2-6; 9 nucleotides align to TRBD2. Germline CDR1 reads MGHDK; CDR2 reads SYGVNS. The V and J ends lost 4 bases and 4 bases, in that order; junction bases with no gene match: 8. This CDR3 spans 17 amino acids. The CDR3 sequence is CASSATSGRTGANVLTF. For the CDR3, the DNA is TGTGCCAGCAGTGCTACTAGCGGGCGCACAGGGGCCAACGTCCTGACTTTC.

The J gene is TRBJ2-3, the V gene TRBV5-1; TRBD1 agrees at 9 bases. Per the germline V gene, CDR1 is SGHRS and CDR2 is YFSETQ. J lost 1 base, V lost 0 bases, and 3 bases had no gene match. The CDR3 spans 16 residues. The CDR3 is CASSLETGGRTDTQYF. CDR3 coding DNA: TGCGCCAGCAGCTTGGAAACAGGGGGCCGCACAGATACGCAGTATTTT. Full variable domain (missing parts from reference TRBV5-1 and TRBJ2-3): KAGVTQTPRYLIKTRGQQVTLSCSPISGHRSVSWYQQTPGQGLQFLFEYFSETQRNKGNFPGRFSGRQFSNSRSEMNVSTLELGDSALYLCASSLETGGRTDTQYFGPGTRLTVL.

This chain links TRBV6-5 with TRBJ2-3; 12 bases agree with TRBD2. Germline V gene lookup returns CDR1 MNHEY and CDR2 SVGAGI. The CDR3 is 15 residues long. Germline trimming cut 6 bases from V and 2 bases from J; bases unmatched to any gene: 3. CDR3 sequence: CASSLAGGLTDTQYF. CDR3 DNA: TGTGCCAGCAGCCTAGCGGGGGGGCTCACAGATACGCAGTATTTT.

The rearrangement uses TRBV5-1 and TRBJ1-3; a possible D gene is TRBD1 (5 bases). The germline CDR1 and CDR2 sequences are SGHRS and YFSETQ. CDR3 length equals 16 residues. Trimming cost V 0 bases and J 0 bases, with 10 bases left between them. The CDR3 is CASSLGQTNSGNTIYF. For the CDR3, the DNA is TGCGCCAGCAGCTTGGGACAGACTAACTCTGGAAACACCATATATTTT.

The rearrangement uses TRBV4-1 and TRBJ1-5, with TRBD1 identical over 8 bases. V lost 3 bases to trimming and J lost 7 bases; unmatched junction nucleotides: 8. Germline-derived CDR1 and CDR2 are MGHRA and YSYEKL. CDR3 length: 15 amino acids. Here the CDR3 reads CASSQATGVGQPQHF. DNA for the CDR3: TGCGCCAGCAGCCAGGCGACAGGGGTCGGGCAGCCCCAGCATTTT.

The V and J genes are TRBV29-1 and TRBJ1-2; D is unresolved. Germline V gives CDR1 SQVTM, CDR2 ANQGSEA. V gave up 5 bases and J gave up 6 bases, with 13 bases separating them. The CDR3 consists of 12 residues. The CDR3 DNA is TGCAGCGTTCGTTGGTCTAAGGATGGCTACACCTTC. Translated: CSVRWSKDGYTF.

The chain couples TRBV29-1 to TRBJ2-2, with 12 bases identical to TRBD2. Germline CDR1 SQVTM, CDR2 ANQGSEA. CDR3 length: 17 residues. After removal of 7 bases from V and 1 base from J, the junction contained 10 bases not matched to a gene. CDR3 amino acids: CSARGTSGGMNTGELFF. CDR3 sequence (DNA): TGCAGCGCCCGGGGAACTAGCGGGGGGATGAACACCGGGGAGCTGTTTTTT.